Below, 10 T cell receptor beta chains from the same sample are listed, as sequenced in a study of T cell repertoires in cytomegalovirus infection. TCRdb processed the reads anew with MiXCR; each CDR3 protein has one entry. The data hold some 900,000 distinct CDR3 sequences, with 30% to 35% observed a single time. Their cognate antigens are unknown. The material was cultured CD8+ T cells from PBMCs, obtained from culture after CMV antigen stimulation. Every receptor here comes from a human donor in good health (CMV status not recorded). Some clones in this sample may be carry-over from other donors' samples.

About this clonotype: A much larger clone is a single base away; this may be a read error. The V and J genes are TRBV7-2 and TRBJ2-1; 13 bases fit TRBD2. Germline values: CDR1 SGHTA, CDR2 FQGNSA. This CDR3 spans 20 amino acids. In DNA form, the CDR3 reads TGTGCCAACAGCTTAGTGGAGAGGCTAACTAGCGGGGGGGCCTACAATGAGCAGTTCTTC. The encoded protein is CANSLVERLTSGGAYNEQFF.

This clonotype has a handful of counts. J is TRBJ1-1 and V is TRBV12-3 or TRBV12-4; tentative D call: TRBD1 (5 bases). The CDR3 contains 14 residues. The ends were cut back, 7 bases at V and 6 bases at J, with 18 bases in the middle. CDR3 in amino acids: CASTPGGGVSEAFF. The CDR3 DNA is TGTGCCAGCACTCCTGGGGGGGGAGTCTCTGAAGCTTTCTTT.

Many counts were recorded for this clonotype. The J gene is TRBJ2-2, the V gene TRBV7-2; D may be TRBD1 (7 bases). Germline V CDR1 and CDR2: SGHTA, FQGNSA. Trimming stripped 5 bases from V and 4 bases from J, with 8 bases between. The CDR3 has 13 amino acids. DNA of the CDR3: TGTGCCAGCAGCCAGGGGGGCACCGGGGAGCTGTTTTTT. Its translation is CASSQGGTGELFF.

This rearrangement joins TRBV12-3 or TRBV12-4 to TRBJ2-1; D not resolved. This CDR3 is built from 15 residues. Trimming cost V 5 bases and J 2 bases, with 13 bases left between them. CDR3 region: CASSPLPGAYNEQFF. The CDR3 nucleotides are TGTGCCAGCAGTCCCCTTCCAGGAGCCTACAATGAGCAGTTCTTC.

The V call is TRBV19, the J call TRBJ1-5; D is unclear. Trimming shortened V by 5 bases and J by 0 bases, and 11 bases separated the two germline ends. Looked up from germline, CDR1 is LNHDA and CDR2 is SQIVND (reference sequence). The CDR3 spans 15 residues. The chain's CDR3 is CASSLHVYSNQPQHF. DNA for the CDR3: TGTGCCAGTAGTCTCCACGTCTATAGCAATCAGCCCCAGCATTTT.

This clonotype appeared many times. This sequence joins TRBV6-1 and TRBJ1-6; 7 bases fit TRBD1. Germline trimming cut 6 bases from V and 5 bases from J; bases unmatched to any gene: 7. The CDR3 contains 15 residues. Per germline, CDR1 MNHNS and CDR2 SASEGT. In nucleotides, the CDR3 is TGTGCCAGCAGCCCCGACAGGGCACATAATTCACCCCTCCACTTT. Translated: CASSPDRAHNSPLHF.

This clonotype was observed a few times. The chain combines TRBV6-6 with TRBJ2-2; D unclear. CDR1 and CDR2 (germline): MNHNY, SVGAGI (reference sequence). The germline V and J ends were trimmed by 7 bases and 3 bases, with 9 bases remaining between them. The CDR3 extends over 13 amino acids. CDR3 sequence (DNA): TGTGCCAGCATGGCCGCGGACACCGGGGAGCTGTTTTTT. Its protein product is CASMAADTGELFF.

This chain joins TRBV6-8 and TRBJ2-2, with no clear D. The CDR3 sequence is 14 residues long. Germline values: CDR1 MNHGY, CDR2 SAAAGT. Between the trimmed V and J ends, which lost 5 bases and 3 bases, there was a span of 10 bases. In nucleotides, the CDR3 is TGTGCCAGCAGTGTGATAGGTTACACCGGGGAGCTGTTTTTT. It yields the protein CASSVIGYTGELFF.

The chain couples TRBV5-4 to TRBJ2-7; 11 bases fit TRBD2. V dropped 2 bases and J dropped 4; count of bases not matched to a gene: 5. This CDR3 is built from 15 residues. CDR1 is SGHNT and CDR2 is YYREEE in the germline V gene (reference sequence). The CDR3 nucleotides are TGTGCCAGCAGCTTAACTAGCGGGGGAGTTTACGAGCAGTACTTC. The encoded protein is CASSLTSGGVYEQYF.

This clonotype was found many times. The V and J genes are TRBV7-2 and TRBJ2-5, with 9 bases aligning to TRBD2. V was pared by 4 bases and J by 4 bases, with 13 bases of the junction left unmatched. This CDR3 has 17 residues. Germline CDR1 is SGHTA and CDR2 is FQGNSA. Written as DNA, the CDR3 is TGTGCCAGCAGCTCCCACTCGTCTAGCGGGGAGAGAGAGACCCAGTACTTC. Translation gives CASSSHSSSGERETQYF.